These T cell receptor beta chains were read from a single sample in a study of blood T cell repertoires in COVID-19. Measured with immunoSEQ multiplex PCR; TCRdb has only the in-frame clones, and not every one. The sample has 190,000 or so clones, 89% seen once. Sequencing was carried out using PBMCs or T cells enriched from blood (not recorded which). The receptors were gathered from a young woman who had recovered from COVID-19. Each CDR3 is given with its conserved first and last residue. A D gene is named only where the DNA matches it firmly. Clone size appears in some rows only: once, few, many, or a class for an expanded clone.

abundance: .
d_gene: .
v_gene: TRBV5-4
j_gene: TRBJ1-4
CDR3aa: CASSLARGANEKLFF
CDR3nt: TGTGCCAGCAGCTTGGCTCGGGGGGCTAATGAAAAACTGTTTTTT

abundance: .
d_gene: .
v_gene: TRBV20-1
j_gene: TRBJ2-5
CDR3aa: CSAVAWETQYF
CDR3nt: TGCAGTGCTGTAGCTTGGGAGACCCAGTACTTC

abundance: .
d_gene: .
v_gene: TRBV28
j_gene: TRBJ2-3
CDR3aa: CASRDSLGGASTDTQYF
CDR3nt: TGTGCCAGCAGAGACAGTCTGGGCGGGGCGTCCACAGATACGCAGTATTTT

abundance: .
d_gene: .
v_gene: TRBV10-1
j_gene: TRBJ2-4
CDR3aa: CASARGGPAKNIQYF
CDR3nt: TGCGCCAGCGCGAGAGGAGGGCCGGCCAAAAACATTCAGTACTTC

abundance: .
d_gene: .
v_gene: TRBV10-3
j_gene: TRBJ2-2
CDR3aa: CAISASTSYTGELFF
CDR3nt: TGTGCCATCAGTGCCAGTACTAGCTACACCGGGGAGCTGTTTTTT

abundance: .
d_gene: TRBD1
v_gene: TRBV3-1/TRBV3-2
j_gene: TRBJ1-6
CDR3aa: CASSQPRDRGDSPLHF
CDR3nt: TGTGCCAGCAGCCAGCCCCGGGACAGGGGGGATTCACCCCTCCACTTT

abundance: .
d_gene: .
v_gene: TRBV10-2
j_gene: TRBJ1-2
CDR3aa: CASSEWSADYGYTF
CDR3nt: TGCGCCAGCAGTGAGTGGTCGGCGGACTATGGCTACACCTTC

abundance: .
d_gene: TRBD2
v_gene: TRBV29-1
j_gene: TRBJ2-3
CDR3aa: CSVPREGTDTQYF
CDR3nt: TGCAGCGTCCCGAGGGAGGGAACAGATACGCAGTATTTT

abundance: many
d_gene: .
v_gene: TRBV5-4
j_gene: TRBJ2-5
CDR3aa: CASSQPGTGVRETQYF
CDR3nt: TGTGCCAGCAGCCAACCGGGGACGGGGGTGAGGGAGACCCAGTACTTC

abundance: .
d_gene: TRBD1
v_gene: TRBV5-1
j_gene: TRBJ1-5
CDR3aa: CASPGQITPYSNQPQHF
CDR3nt: TGCGCCAGCCCGGGACAGATAACTCCCTATAGCAATCAGCCCCAGCATTTT

abundance: .
d_gene: .
v_gene: TRBV10-1
j_gene: TRBJ2-2
CDR3aa: CASSPDFTGELFF
CDR3nt: TGCGCCAGCAGTCCAGACTTCACCGGGGAGCTGTTTTTT

abundance: .
d_gene: TRBD1
v_gene: TRBV13
j_gene: TRBJ1-1
CDR3aa: CASSSRTGTAGEAFF
CDR3nt: TGTGCCAGCAGCAGTAGAACCGGGACAGCGGGTGAAGCTTTCTTT

abundance: .
d_gene: TRBD2
v_gene: TRBV2
j_gene: TRBJ2-3
CDR3aa: CASRPGLAPDTQYF
CDR3nt: TGTGCCAGCAGGCCGGGACTAGCCCCAGATACGCAGTATTTT

abundance: .
d_gene: TRBD2
v_gene: TRBV5-1
j_gene: TRBJ2-3
CDR3aa: CASSLGGTSGTDTQYF
CDR3nt: TGCGCCAGCAGCTTGGGGGGGACTAGCGGCACAGATACGCAGTATTTT

abundance: .
d_gene: TRBD1
v_gene: TRBV9
j_gene: TRBJ1-1
CDR3aa: CASSTIPGQGYLF
CDR3nt: TGTGCCAGCAGCACAATACCGGGACAGGGGTACCTCTTT

abundance: .
d_gene: .
v_gene: TRBV27
j_gene: TRBJ2-1
CDR3aa: CASSPLGGKYNEQFF
CDR3nt: TGTGCCAGCAGTCCCTTGGGGGGAAAGTACAATGAGCAGTTCTTC

abundance: .
d_gene: .
v_gene: TRBV24-1
j_gene: TRBJ1-5
CDR3aa: CATSNGNSNQPQHF
CDR3nt: TGTGCCACCAGTAACGGGAATAGCAATCAGCCCCAGCATTTT

abundance: .
d_gene: .
v_gene: TRBV18
j_gene: TRBJ1-5
CDR3aa: CASSLLGVRGGQPQHF
CDR3nt: TGTGCCAGCTCACTACTGGGGGTCAGGGGCGGCCAGCCCCAGCATTTT

abundance: .
d_gene: TRBD1
v_gene: TRBV9
j_gene: TRBJ1-6
CDR3aa: CASSLTGVISYNSPLHF
CDR3nt: TGTGCCAGCAGCCTTACAGGGGTCATCTCCTATAATTCACCCCTCCACTTT

abundance: .
d_gene: TRBD2
v_gene: TRBV9
j_gene: TRBJ2-1
CDR3aa: CASSLSGGASDEQFF
CDR3nt: TGTGCCAGCAGTCTTAGCGGGGGGGCCTCGGATGAGCAGTTCTTC

abundance: .
d_gene: TRBD2
v_gene: TRBV11-1
j_gene: TRBJ2-1
CDR3aa: CASSQFGEGYNEQFF
CDR3nt: TGTGCCAGCAGCCAATTCGGGGAGGGCTACAATGAGCAGTTCTTC

abundance: many
d_gene: .
v_gene: TRBV28
j_gene: TRBJ1-5
CDR3aa: CASSLPPGAGNQPQHF
CDR3nt: TGTGCCAGCAGTTTACCCCCAGGGGCTGGGAATCAGCCCCAGCATTTT

abundance: .
d_gene: TRBD1
v_gene: TRBV7-9
j_gene: TRBJ1-3
CDR3aa: CASSLVRQGKGNTIYF
CDR3nt: TGTGCCAGCAGCTTAGTTCGACAGGGGAAAGGAAACACCATATATTTT

abundance: .
d_gene: TRBD1
v_gene: TRBV6-5
j_gene: TRBJ1-5
CDR3aa: CASSYSDRGRGQPQHF
CDR3nt: TGTGCCAGCAGTTACTCGGACAGGGGAAGAGGGCAGCCCCAGCATTTT

abundance: .
d_gene: .
v_gene: TRBV5-4
j_gene: TRBJ1-2
CDR3aa: CASSLGQDLFGGYTF
CDR3nt: TGTGCCAGCAGCTTGGGACAGGACCTCTTTGGTGGCTACACCTTC

abundance: .
d_gene: .
v_gene: TRBV30
j_gene: TRBJ1-4
CDR3aa: CAWIQGRQTNEKLFF
CDR3nt: TGTGCCTGGATCCAGGGGCGGCAGACTAATGAAAAACTGTTTTTT

abundance: .
d_gene: TRBD2
v_gene: TRBV27
j_gene: TRBJ2-7
CDR3aa: CASSSSGTSGREQYF
CDR3nt: TGTGCCAGCAGTTCCTCCGGGACTAGCGGTCGCGAGCAGTACTTC

abundance: .
d_gene: .
v_gene: TRBV28
j_gene: TRBJ2-7
CDR3aa: CASSLLRVAYEQYF
CDR3nt: TGTGCCAGCAGTTTACTCCGCGTTGCCTACGAGCAGTACTTC

abundance: .
d_gene: .
v_gene: TRBV27
j_gene: TRBJ2-2
CDR3aa: CASSLSRVPGELFF
CDR3nt: TGTGCCAGCAGTTTATCCCGGGTACCCGGGGAGCTGTTTTTT

abundance: .
d_gene: .
v_gene: TRBV9
j_gene: TRBJ2-3
CDR3aa: CASSVDSSTDTQYF
CDR3nt: TGTGCCAGCAGCGTAGACAGCAGCACAGATACGCAGTATTTT

abundance: .
d_gene: TRBD1
v_gene: TRBV30
j_gene: TRBJ1-1
CDR3aa: CAWSIQGGTEAFF
CDR3nt: TGTGCCTGGAGTATACAGGGGGGCACTGAAGCTTTCTTT

abundance: .
d_gene: .
v_gene: TRBV11-2
j_gene: TRBJ1-5
CDR3aa: CASSLPGQPQHF
CDR3nt: TGTGCCAGCAGCCTCCCCGGTCAGCCCCAGCATTTT

abundance: .
d_gene: .
v_gene: TRBV18
j_gene: TRBJ1-2
CDR3aa: CASSPVESDYGYTF
CDR3nt: TGTGCCAGCTCACCAGTCGAAAGCGACTATGGCTACACCTTC

abundance: once
d_gene: .
v_gene: TRBV6-5
j_gene: TRBJ2-7
CDR3aa: CASSYSRSSYEQYF
CDR3nt: TGTGCCAGCAGTTACAGTAGGAGCTCCTACGAGCAGTACTTC

abundance: .
d_gene: TRBD2
v_gene: TRBV30
j_gene: TRBJ2-5
CDR3aa: CAGGEETQYF
CDR3nt: TGTGCTGGGGGGGAAGAGACCCAGTACTTC

abundance: .
d_gene: .
v_gene: TRBV5-1
j_gene: TRBJ1-4
CDR3aa: CASSLGGTPNEKLFF
CDR3nt: TGCGCCAGCAGCTTGGGGGGGACACCAAATGAAAAACTGTTTTTT

abundance: once
d_gene: .
v_gene: TRBV4-1
j_gene: TRBJ1-5
CDR3aa: CASSQGGNQPQHF
CDR3nt: TGCGCCAGCAGCCAAGGAGGGAACCAGCCCCAGCATTTT

abundance: once
d_gene: .
v_gene: TRBV30
j_gene: TRBJ1-6
CDR3aa: CAWSVANNSPLHF
CDR3nt: TGTGCCTGGAGTGTGGCAAATAATTCACCCCTCCACTTT

abundance: .
d_gene: TRBD1
v_gene: TRBV6-5
j_gene: TRBJ1-2
CDR3aa: CASSLHAQGAYGYTF
CDR3nt: TGTGCCAGCAGCTTACACGCCCAGGGGGCCTATGGCTACACCTTC

abundance: .
d_gene: TRBD2
v_gene: TRBV10-3
j_gene: TRBJ2-1
CDR3aa: CAISGLAGDNEQFF
CDR3nt: TGTGCCATCAGTGGGCTAGCGGGGGACAATGAGCAGTTCTTC

abundance: .
d_gene: .
v_gene: TRBV5-1
j_gene: TRBJ2-7
CDR3aa: CASSPRQSNYEQYF
CDR3nt: TGCGCCAGCAGCCCTCGACAGAGCAACTACGAGCAGTACTTC